Presented here are 11 T cell receptor beta chains from one specimen sequenced in a study of CD8 T cells in ankylosing spondylitis (dated by TCRdb to about 2017). The library was obtained by 5' RACE. The instrument given in TCRdb is Illumina HiSeq 2500. TCRdb cleaned the public reads at Q25 with fastp, built clones with MiXCR and kept in-frame beta chains. Here each entry gathers all rows of one CDR3 protein and keeps the most common genes and DNA. Counted in this sample were 250,000 or so distinct CDR3 sequences; roughly a quarter of them appeared once. 0.6% to 0.75% of the sample belongs to the ten largest clones. Sequencing input: blood, either unsorted or a sorted T cell fraction (not recorded which). These receptor sequences come from a male donor with ankylosing spondylitis or in good health (not recorded which).

This chain links TRBV10-3 with TRBJ2-7; tentatively, D is TRBD1 (5 bases). V gave up 2 bases and J gave up 2 bases, with 10 bases separating them. CDR1 and CDR2 from the germline V gene are ENHRY and SYGVKD. The CDR3 consists of 14 residues. The CDR3 sequence is CAISEAGFAYEQYF. CDR3 coding DNA: TGTGCCATCAGTGAGGCAGGGTTTGCCTACGAGCAGTACTTC.

This clonotype has at least ten counts. The V and J genes are TRBV2 and TRBJ1-5; D is ambiguous. V was cut by 2 bases and J by 12 bases, with 35 bases left in between. The CDR3 covers 20 residues. CDR1 is SNHLY and CDR2 is FYNNEI in the germline V gene. CDR3 DNA sequence: TGTGCCAGCAGTGAATTTATTTTCAGGACGAGGGAAAATCAGCGTGAGGACCAGCATTTT. Protein product: CASSEFIFRTRENQREDQHF.

This chain connects TRBV12-3 or TRBV12-4 to TRBJ1-4; D is unresolved. The CDR3 runs to 16 residues. Trimming took 1 base from V and 5 from J, leaving 14 bases between them. In nucleotides, the CDR3 is TGTGCCAGCAGTTTAGGGAAGGCGGGGTGGAATGAAAAACTGTTTTTT. Amino acid sequence: CASSLGKAGWNEKLFF.

V and J are TRBV20-1 and TRBJ2-2; TRBD2 is a possible D gene (7 bases). Trimming left V 0 bases short and J 4 bases short, with 12 bases between. Germline V gene lookup returns CDR1 DFQATT and CDR2 SNEGSKA (reference sequence). The CDR3 has 15 amino acids. The CDR3 region has the DNA TGCAGTGCTAGAGACGGGGGGCAGAGCACCGGGGAGCTGTTTTTT. Encoded protein: CSARDGGQSTGELFF.

This clonotype was detected only a few times. CDR3 region: CSGLRAWNEQFF. CDR3 DNA sequence: TGCAGTGGGCTAAGGGCGTGGAATGAGCAGTTCTTC. The chain joins TRBV20-1 to TRBJ2-1; D remains unclear. CDR1 and CDR2 (germline): DFQATT, SNEGSKA (reference sequence). The V and J ends lost 7 bases and 7 bases respectively, with 14 bases between them. This CDR3 comprises 12 residues.

This clonotype was seen repeatedly, ten times or more. The gene calls are TRBV12-3 or TRBV12-4 and TRBJ1-5, with D unresolved. Trimming removed 5 bases at V and 6 bases at J, with 11 bases between. CDR3 size: 13 residues. CDR3 DNA: TGTGCCAGCAGTCCAACCTCGGGTCAGCCCCAGCATTTT. This encodes CASSPTSGQPQHF.

The chain joins TRBV6-6 to TRBJ2-3; the D gene could be TRBD1 or TRBD2 (6 bases each). V was cut by 6 bases and J by 11 bases, with 15 bases left in between. CDR1 MNHNY and CDR2 SVGAGI come from the germline V gene (reference sequence). This CDR3 region has 12 residues. The DNA of the CDR3 is TGTGCCAGCAGGACGAGGCGGGGACAGCAGTATTTT. The encoded protein is CASRTRRGQQYF.

This clonotype was seen at least ten times. The chain is built from TRBV6-6 and TRBJ1-1; D gene uncertain. Per germline, CDR1 MNHNY and CDR2 SVGAGI (reference sequence). Trimming removed 11 bases at V and 1 base at J, with 8 bases between. CDR3 length: 11 residues. The CDR3 sequence: CAAGKNTEAFF. CDR3 DNA: TGTGCCGCTGGAAAGAACACTGAAGCTTTCTTT.

The chain is built from TRBV3-1 and TRBJ2-5, with 11 positions matching TRBD2. The CDR3 consists of 15 residues. Looked up from germline, CDR1 is LGHDT and CDR2 is YNNKEL (reference sequence). The trim removed 5 bases at V and 5 bases at J, leaving 7 bases unmatched. The DNA of the CDR3 is TGTGCCAGCAGCTCCACGACTAGCGGGGCCGAGACCCAGTACTTC. Translation gives CASSSTTSGAETQYF.

This clonotype appeared a few times. The rearrangement links TRBV20-1 to TRBJ2-2, with a possible D match to TRBD1 (6 bases). The V gene lost 0 bases and the J gene lost 6 bases, with 14 bases spanning the gap. CDR1 is DFQATT, CDR2 SNEGSKA, per germline (reference sequence). The CDR3 is 15 amino acids. CDR3 sequence reads: CSARDLAGDAGELFF. In DNA form, the CDR3 reads TGCAGTGCTAGAGATTTGGCAGGGGACGCCGGGGAGCTGTTTTTT.

Ten or more counts support this clonotype. The chain recombines TRBV20-1 with TRBJ2-5; D is uncertain. V gave up 5 bases and J gave up 2 bases, with 12 bases separating them. The germline V gene has CDR1 DFQATT and CDR2 SNEGSKA (reference sequence). There are 13 residues in the CDR3. The CDR3 region has the DNA TGCAGTGCTTGGCAACTGATTCAAGAGACCCAGTACTTC. Translated, it gives CSAWQLIQETQYF.